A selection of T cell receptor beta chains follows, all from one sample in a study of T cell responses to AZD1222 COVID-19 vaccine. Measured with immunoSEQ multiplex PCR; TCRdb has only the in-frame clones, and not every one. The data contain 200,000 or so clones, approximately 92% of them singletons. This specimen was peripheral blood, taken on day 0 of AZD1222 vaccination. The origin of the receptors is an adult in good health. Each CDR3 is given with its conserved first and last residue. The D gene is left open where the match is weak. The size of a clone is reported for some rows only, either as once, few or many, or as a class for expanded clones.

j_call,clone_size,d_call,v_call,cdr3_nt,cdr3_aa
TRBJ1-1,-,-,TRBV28,TGTGCCACCCGCTCCCCCCACACTGAAGCTTTCTTT,CATRSPHTEAFF
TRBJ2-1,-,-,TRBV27,TGTGCCAGCAGGCCTGCAAACTACAATGAGCAGTTCTTC,CASRPANYNEQFF
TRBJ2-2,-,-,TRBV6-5,TGTGCCAGCAGTTTGGGACTGAACACCGGGGAGCTGTTTTTT,CASSLGLNTGELFF
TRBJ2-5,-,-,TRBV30,TGTGCCTGGAGTAGAGAGTACCAAGAGACCCAGTACTTC,CAWSREYQETQYF
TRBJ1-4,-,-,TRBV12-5,TGTGCTAGTGTAGCGGGCGGGGAGGAAAAACTGTTTTTT,CASVAGGEEKLFF
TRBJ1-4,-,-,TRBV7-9,TGTGCCAGCAGCTTAGCCGGTAGGGGGAATGAAAAACTGTTTTTT,CASSLAGRGNEKLFF
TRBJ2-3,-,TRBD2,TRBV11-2,TGTGCCAGCAGCGTTGGGACTAGCGGAACACTTACAGATACGCAGTATTTT,CASSVGTSGTLTDTQYF
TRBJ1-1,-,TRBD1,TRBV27,TGTGCCAGCAGTCTGCGGACAGGAGTTAACACTGAAGCTTTCTTT,CASSLRTGVNTEAFF
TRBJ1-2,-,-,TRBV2,TGTGCCAGCAGATTACAGGGAGCTAACTATGGCTACACCTTC,CASRLQGANYGYTF
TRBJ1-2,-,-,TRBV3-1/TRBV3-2,TGTGCCAGCAGCCAAGAGGGCTTTCTTGGCTACACCTTC,CASSQEGFLGYTF
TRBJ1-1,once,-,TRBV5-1,TGCGCCAGCAGCTTGTGGGGGGCCGAAGCTTTCTTT,CASSLWGAEAFF
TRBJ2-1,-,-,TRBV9,TGTGCCAGCAGCGTAACCATAGGCAATGAGCAGTTCTTC,CASSVTIGNEQFF
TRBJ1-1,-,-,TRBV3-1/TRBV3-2,TGTGCCAGCAGCCCCGGACGGACTTTAGCGAACACTGAAGCTTTCTTT,CASSPGRTLANTEAFF
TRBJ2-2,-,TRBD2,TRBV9,TGTGCCAGCAGCGCCTTAGCGGGGCTGAACACCGGGGAGCTGTTTTTT,CASSALAGLNTGELFF
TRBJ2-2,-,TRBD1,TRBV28,TGTGCCAGCATCACGGGACAGGGCTTTGTCGCCGGGGAGCTGTTTTTT,CASITGQGFVAGELFF